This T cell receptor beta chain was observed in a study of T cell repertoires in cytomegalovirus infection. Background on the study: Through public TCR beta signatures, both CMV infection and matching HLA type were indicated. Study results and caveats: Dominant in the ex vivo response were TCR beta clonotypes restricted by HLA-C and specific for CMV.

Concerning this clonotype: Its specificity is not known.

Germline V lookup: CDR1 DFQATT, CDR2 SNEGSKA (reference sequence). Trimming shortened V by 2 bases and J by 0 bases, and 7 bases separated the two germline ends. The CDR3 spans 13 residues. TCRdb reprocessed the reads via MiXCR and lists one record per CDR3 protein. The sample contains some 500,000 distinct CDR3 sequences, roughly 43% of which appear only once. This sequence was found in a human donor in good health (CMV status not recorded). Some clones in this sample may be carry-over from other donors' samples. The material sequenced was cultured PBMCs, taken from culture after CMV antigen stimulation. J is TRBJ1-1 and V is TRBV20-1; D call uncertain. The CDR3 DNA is TGCAGTGCTAGATCGGGTCTGAACACTGAAGCTTTCTTT. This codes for CSARSGLNTEAFF.